This TCR beta chain was sequenced in a study of OX40 agonist ivuxolimab in advanced cancers. Background on the study: Patients received the agonistic anti-OX40 (CD134) antibody ivuxolimab. Dose-escalation patients suffered from hepatocellular carcinoma, melanoma, renal cell or head and neck cancer. Having had anti-PD-1, anti-PD-L1 or anti-CTLA-4 therapy before was allowed, and roughly 38% had some.

The CDR3 extends over 18 amino acids. V lost 0 bases to trimming and J lost 3 bases; unmatched junction nucleotides: 8. The germline V gene encodes CDR1 SGHRS and CDR2 YFSETQ. For this clone: Its antigen is unknown.

Study-wide points: The mean number of expanded clones was higher in CD8+ T cells than in CD4+.

Produced via immunoSEQ multiplex PCR; TCRdb's table is partial and in-frame only. In the table there are 80,000 to 95,000 clones, roughly 89% of which are singletons. This sequence joins TRBV5-1 and TRBJ2-4; 11 positions agree with TRBD1. The sequence came from an adult with an advanced solid tumor such as melanoma, head and neck, liver or kidney cancer. This sample comprised CD4+ or CD8+ T cells sorted from blood, obtained in a trial of the OX40 agonist ivuxolimab. This CDR3 is CASSLGTGGASGKNIQYF. The DNA for the CDR3 is TGCGCCAGCAGCTTGGGGACAGGGGGCGCCTCGGGCAAAAACATTCAGTACTTC.